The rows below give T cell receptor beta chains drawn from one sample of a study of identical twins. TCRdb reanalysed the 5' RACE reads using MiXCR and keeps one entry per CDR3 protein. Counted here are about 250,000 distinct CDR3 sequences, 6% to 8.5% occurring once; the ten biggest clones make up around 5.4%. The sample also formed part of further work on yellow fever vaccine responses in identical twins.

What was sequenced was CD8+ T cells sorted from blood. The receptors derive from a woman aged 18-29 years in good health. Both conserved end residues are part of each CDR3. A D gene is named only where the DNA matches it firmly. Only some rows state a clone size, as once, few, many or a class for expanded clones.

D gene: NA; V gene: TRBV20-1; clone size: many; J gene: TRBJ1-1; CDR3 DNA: TGCAGTGCTACGGACGGGGGTTCGCACACTGAAGCTTTCTTT; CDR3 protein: CSATDGGSHTEAFF
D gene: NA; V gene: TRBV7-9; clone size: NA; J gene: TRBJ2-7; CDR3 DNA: TGTGCCAGCAGCTTAGCGGGTGGGACCGAGCAGTACTTC; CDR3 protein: CASSLAGGTEQYF
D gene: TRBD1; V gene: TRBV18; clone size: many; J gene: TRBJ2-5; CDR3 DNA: TGTGCCAGCTCACCGTTCCGGGACAGGGATGAGACCCAGTACTTC; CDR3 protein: CASSPFRDRDETQYF
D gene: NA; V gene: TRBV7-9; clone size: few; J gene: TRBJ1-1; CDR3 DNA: TGTGCCAGCAGCTTAGGAGCTCTTGAAGCTTTCTTT; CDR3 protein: CASSLGALEAFF
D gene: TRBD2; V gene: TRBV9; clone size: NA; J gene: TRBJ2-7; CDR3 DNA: TGTGCCAGCAGCCCCCCGGCGGGAGCCTACGAGCAGTACTTC; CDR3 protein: CASSPPAGAYEQYF
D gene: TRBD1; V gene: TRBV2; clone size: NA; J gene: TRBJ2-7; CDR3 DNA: TGTGCCAGCAGTCCCCTCCCCGGGACAGAAAAGGGGAGTTACGAGCAGTACTTC; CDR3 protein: CASSPLPGTEKGSYEQYF
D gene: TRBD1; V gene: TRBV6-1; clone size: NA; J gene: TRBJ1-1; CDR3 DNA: TGTGCCAGCAGTGAAGAGGGCGGGACAGGGAACACTGAAGCTTTCTTT; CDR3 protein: CASSEEGGTGNTEAFF
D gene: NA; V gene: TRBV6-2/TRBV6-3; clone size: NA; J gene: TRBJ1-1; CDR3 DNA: TGTGCCAGCAGTTACTGGAGACACCAGAACACTGAAGCTTTCTTT; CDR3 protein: CASSYWRHQNTEAFF
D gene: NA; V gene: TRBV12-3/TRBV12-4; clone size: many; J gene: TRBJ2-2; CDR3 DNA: TGTGCCAGCAGTGGCGGGGAGCTGTTTTTT; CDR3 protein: CASSGGELFF
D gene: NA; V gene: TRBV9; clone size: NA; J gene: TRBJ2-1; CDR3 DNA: TGTGCCAGCAGCGTAGCGGGAGTAACCTACAATGAGCAGTTCTTC; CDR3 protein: CASSVAGVTYNEQFF
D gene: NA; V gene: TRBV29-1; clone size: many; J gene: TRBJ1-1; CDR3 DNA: TGCAGCGTTGTTAAGGGACCTGAAGCTTTCTTT; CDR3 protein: CSVVKGPEAFF
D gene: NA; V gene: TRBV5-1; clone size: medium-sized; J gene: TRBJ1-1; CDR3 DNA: TGCGCCAGCAGCTTGGAAATGAACACTGAAGCTTTCTTT; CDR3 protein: CASSLEMNTEAFF
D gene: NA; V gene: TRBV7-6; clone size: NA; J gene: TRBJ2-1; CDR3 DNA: TGTGCCAGCAGCTTAGGCACCACTGGAGGGCAGTTCTTC; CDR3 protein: CASSLGTTGGQFF
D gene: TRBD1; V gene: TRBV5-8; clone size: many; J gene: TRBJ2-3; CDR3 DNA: TGTGCCAGCAGCCCGGGACAGAGTCTGTTCGGCACAGATACGCAGTATTTT; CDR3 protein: CASSPGQSLFGTDTQYF
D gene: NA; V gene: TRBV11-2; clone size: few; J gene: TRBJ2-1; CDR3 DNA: TGTGCCAGCAGCAGGCCCTTACGAGGGCCTGAGCAGTTCTTC; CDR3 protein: CASSRPLRGPEQFF
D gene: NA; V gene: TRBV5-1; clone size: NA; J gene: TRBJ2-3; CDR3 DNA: TGCGCCAGCAGCAGCTACCTCTCGGGCCCCAGCACAGATACGCAGTATTTT; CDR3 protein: CASSSYLSGPSTDTQYF
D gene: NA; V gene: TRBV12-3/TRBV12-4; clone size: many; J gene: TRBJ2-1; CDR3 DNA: TGTGCCAGCAGTTCCGACAGAGACGAGCAGTTCTTC; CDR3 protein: CASSSDRDEQFF
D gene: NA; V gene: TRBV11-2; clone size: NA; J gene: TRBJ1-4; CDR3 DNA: TGTGCCAGCAGGAGGACGACAGGACAGCCCCTATCTAATGAAAAACTGTTTTTT; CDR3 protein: CASRRTTGQPLSNEKLFF
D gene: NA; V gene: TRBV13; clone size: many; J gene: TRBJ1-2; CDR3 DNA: TGTGCCAGCAGCTTAGGACAGATTAACTATGGCTACACCTTC; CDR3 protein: CASSLGQINYGYTF
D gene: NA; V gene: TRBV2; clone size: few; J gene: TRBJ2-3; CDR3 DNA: TGTGCCAGCAGTGAAGGCAGAACAGATACGCAGTATTTT; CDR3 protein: CASSEGRTDTQYF
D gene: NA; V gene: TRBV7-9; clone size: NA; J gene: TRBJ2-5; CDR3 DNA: TGTGCCAGCAGCACAAGGCAAGGAGATCCTCAAGAGACCCAGTACTTC; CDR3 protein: CASSTRQGDPQETQYF
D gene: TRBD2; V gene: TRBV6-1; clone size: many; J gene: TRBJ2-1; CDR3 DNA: TGTGCCAGCAGTCCCATGGCGGGAGTAGCCAATGAGCAGTTCTTC; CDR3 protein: CASSPMAGVANEQFF
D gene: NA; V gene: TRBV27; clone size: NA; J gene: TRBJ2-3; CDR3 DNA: TGTGCCAGCAGAGATGGGTGGAGCACAGATACGCAGTATTTT; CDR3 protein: CASRDGWSTDTQYF
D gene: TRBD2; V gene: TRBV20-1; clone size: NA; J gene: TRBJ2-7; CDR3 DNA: TGCAGTGCTAGTCGCCCGAGATCTAGCGGGACCTACGAGCAGTACTTC; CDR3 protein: CSASRPRSSGTYEQYF
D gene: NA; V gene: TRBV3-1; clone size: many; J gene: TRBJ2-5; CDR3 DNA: TGTGCCAGCAGCGCACGGAGGTCCTTGGGGGTTGAAGAGACCCAGTACTTC; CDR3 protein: CASSARRSLGVEETQYF
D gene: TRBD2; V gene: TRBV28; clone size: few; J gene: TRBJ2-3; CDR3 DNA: TGTGCCAGCAGTACTCCCCGTAGCGGGAGGAAAGGAGATACGCAGTATTTT; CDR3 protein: CASSTPRSGRKGDTQYF
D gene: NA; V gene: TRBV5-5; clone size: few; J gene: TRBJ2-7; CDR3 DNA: TGTGCCAGCAGCCCCGGGGCCCAGCTGGGATACGAGCAGTACTTC; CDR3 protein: CASSPGAQLGYEQYF
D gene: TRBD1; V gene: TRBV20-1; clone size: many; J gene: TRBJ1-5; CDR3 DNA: TGCAGTGCTAGATTGCTGGGGACAGAGAATCAGCCCCAGCATTTT; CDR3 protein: CSARLLGTENQPQHF
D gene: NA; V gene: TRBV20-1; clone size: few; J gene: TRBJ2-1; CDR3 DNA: TGCAGTGCTAGAGATAGTCAGGGGAGGATTGAGCAGTTCTTC; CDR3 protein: CSARDSQGRIEQFF
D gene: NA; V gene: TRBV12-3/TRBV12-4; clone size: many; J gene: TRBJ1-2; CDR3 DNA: TGTGCCAGCAGTCTGGGGCTTGGCTATGGCTACACCTTC; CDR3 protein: CASSLGLGYGYTF
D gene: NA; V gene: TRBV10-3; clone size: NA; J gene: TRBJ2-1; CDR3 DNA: TGTGCCATCAGTGTCCCTAGCTCCTACAATGAGCAGTTCTTC; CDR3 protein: CAISVPSSYNEQFF
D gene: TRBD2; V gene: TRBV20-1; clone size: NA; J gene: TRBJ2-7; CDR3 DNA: TGCAGTGCTAGGACGAGCGGGGTAGAGTACTTC; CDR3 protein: CSARTSGVEYF
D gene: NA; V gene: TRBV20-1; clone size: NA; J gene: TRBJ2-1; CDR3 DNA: TGCAGTGCCGAAGATGGGAGCTCCTACAATGAGCAGTTCTTC; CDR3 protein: CSAEDGSSYNEQFF
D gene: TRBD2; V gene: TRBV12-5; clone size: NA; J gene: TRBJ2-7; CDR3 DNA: TGTGCTAGTGGTCCAGGACTAGCAAGTGAGCAGTACTTC; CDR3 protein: CASGPGLASEQYF
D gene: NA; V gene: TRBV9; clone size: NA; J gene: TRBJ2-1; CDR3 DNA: TGTGCCAGCAGCGCGGGACTTACCTACAATGAGCAGTTCTTC; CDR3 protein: CASSAGLTYNEQFF
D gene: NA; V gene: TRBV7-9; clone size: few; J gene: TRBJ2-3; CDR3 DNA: TGTGCCAGCACAGCAGGAGCGGATACGCAGTATTTT; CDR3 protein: CASTAGADTQYF